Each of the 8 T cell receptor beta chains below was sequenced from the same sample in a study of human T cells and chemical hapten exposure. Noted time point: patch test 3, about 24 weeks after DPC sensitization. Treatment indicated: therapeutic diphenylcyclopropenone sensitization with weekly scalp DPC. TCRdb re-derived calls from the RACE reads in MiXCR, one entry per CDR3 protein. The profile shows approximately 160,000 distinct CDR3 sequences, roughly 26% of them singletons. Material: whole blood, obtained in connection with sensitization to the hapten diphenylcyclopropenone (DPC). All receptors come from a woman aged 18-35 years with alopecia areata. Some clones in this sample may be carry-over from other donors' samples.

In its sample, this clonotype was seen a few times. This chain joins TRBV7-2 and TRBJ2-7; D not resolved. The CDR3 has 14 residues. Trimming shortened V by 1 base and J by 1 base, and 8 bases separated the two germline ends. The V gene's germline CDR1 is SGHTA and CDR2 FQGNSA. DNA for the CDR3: TGTGCCAGCAGCTTAGGACATGAGTCCTACGAGCAGTACTTC. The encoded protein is CASSLGHESYEQYF.

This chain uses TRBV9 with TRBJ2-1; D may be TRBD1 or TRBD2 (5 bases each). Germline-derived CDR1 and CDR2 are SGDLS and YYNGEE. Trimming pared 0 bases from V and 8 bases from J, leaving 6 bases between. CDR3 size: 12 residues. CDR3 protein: CASSVGGDEQFF. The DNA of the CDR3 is TGTGCCAGCAGCGTAGGAGGGGATGAGCAGTTCTTC.

CDR3 sequence: CSAWKGDGGNQPQHF. DNA for the CDR3: TGCAGTGCTTGGAAAGGGGATGGAGGGAATCAGCCCCAGCATTTT. The V call is TRBV20-1, the J call TRBJ1-5; D perhaps matches TRBD1 (5 bases). Trimming took off 5 bases at V and 4 bases at J, with 18 bases between the two ends. Germline V gene data show CDR1 as DFQATT and CDR2 as SNEGSKA (reference sequence). This CDR3 comprises 15 residues.

This CDR3 is CASSLGGFSYGYTF. The CDR3 nucleotides are TGTGCCAGCAGCTTAGGCGGTTTTAGCTATGGCTACACCTTC. The chain is built from TRBV11-2 and TRBJ1-2; D uncertain. The CDR3 loop spans 14 amino acids. The germline V gene has CDR1 SGHAT and CDR2 FQNNGV. The V end was cut by 1 base, the J end by 4 bases, with 10 bases between.

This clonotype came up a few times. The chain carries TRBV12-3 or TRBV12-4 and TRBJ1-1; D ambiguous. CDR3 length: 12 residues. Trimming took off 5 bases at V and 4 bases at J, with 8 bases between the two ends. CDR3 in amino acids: CASSRSATEAFF. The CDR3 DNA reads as TGTGCCAGCAGTCGATCGGCCACTGAAGCTTTCTTT.

The CDR3 loop is CASSHSGNSYEQYF. The CDR3 DNA is TGCGCCAGCAGCCACTCCGGAAACTCCTACGAGCAGTACTTC. The V gene is TRBV5-1, the J gene TRBJ2-7; no clear D gene. V gave up 4 bases and J gave up 0 bases, with 11 bases separating them. Germline values: CDR1 SGHRS, CDR2 YFSETQ. The CDR3 sequence is 14 residues long.

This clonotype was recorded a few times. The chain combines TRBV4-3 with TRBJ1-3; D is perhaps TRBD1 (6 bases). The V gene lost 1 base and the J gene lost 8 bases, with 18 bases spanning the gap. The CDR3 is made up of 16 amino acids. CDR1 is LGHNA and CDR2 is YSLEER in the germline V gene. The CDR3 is CASSQGLQGSWDTIYF. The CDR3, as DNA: TGCGCCAGCAGCCAAGGGCTACAGGGCTCTTGGGACACCATATATTTT.

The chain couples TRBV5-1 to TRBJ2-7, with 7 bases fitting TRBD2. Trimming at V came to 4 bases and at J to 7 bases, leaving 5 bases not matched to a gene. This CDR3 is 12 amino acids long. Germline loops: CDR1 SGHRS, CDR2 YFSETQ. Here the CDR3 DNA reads TGCGCCAGCAGCAGGGACTATTGGGAGCAGTACTTC. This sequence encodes CASSRDYWEQYF.